Each of the 21 T cell receptor beta chains below was sequenced from the same sample in a study of T cells in narcolepsy (dated by TCRdb to the late 2010s). Library generation was performed with the immunoSEQ multiplex PCR assay. TCRdb's version of the immuneACCESS table is confined to in-frame rearrangements and falls short of the full clone set. An unresolved V gene accounts for under half of the shortfall where checked; the remainder is of unknown origin. A total of approximately 30,000 clones appear in this sample, roughly 86% of them only once. Of the sample, 0.9% to 1.2% is held by the ten largest clones. Material: CD45RA- memory CD4+ T cells from PBMCs. The sample's cell subset or site label, decoded: memory T cells sorted ex vivo from peripheral blood. These receptors came from a human donor with narcolepsy.

The chain couples TRBV4-1 to TRBJ2-3, with D uncertain. With 1 base removed from V and 5 bases from J, the gap between germline ends came to 13 bases. This CDR3 region has 15 residues. CDR1 is MGHRA, CDR2 YSYEKL, per germline. The CDR3 coding sequence is TGCGCCAGCAGCCAAGGGGTTCCCCTGGGAGATACGCAGTATTTT. It codes for CASSQGVPLGDTQYF.

The CDR3 sequence is CASSPELDYEQYF. CDR3 sequence (DNA): TGTGCCAGCTCACCAGAGCTGGACTACGAGCAGTACTTC. The rearrangement links TRBV18 to TRBJ2-7; D remains unclear. Germline assignment: CDR1 KGHSH and CDR2 LQKENI. This CDR3 has 13 residues. Trimming took off 2 bases at V and 3 bases at J, with 8 bases between the two ends.

The chain has TRBV6-5 and TRBJ2-3; D uncertain. V was trimmed by 6 bases and J by 4 bases, leaving 5 bases between them. Germline V gene lookup returns CDR1 MNHEY and CDR2 SVGAGI. CDR3 length: 11 amino acids. The CDR3 sequence is CASSNSDTQYF. Written as DNA, the CDR3 is TGTGCCAGCAGCAACTCAGATACGCAGTATTTT.

The chain combines TRBV7-9 with TRBJ2-1; a possible D gene is TRBD1 (6 bases). V lost 0 bases and J 5 bases, leaving 11 bases between the germline ends. Germline V gene data show CDR1 as SEHNR and CDR2 as FQNEAQ (reference sequence). CDR3 size: 15 residues. The CDR3 nucleotides read TGTGCCAGCAGCTTAGCCGGGACAAAAAACAATGAGCAGTTCTTC. Protein product: CASSLAGTKNNEQFF.

The chain couples TRBV5-1 to TRBJ2-5; 11 nucleotides agree with TRBD1. Germline lookup yields CDR1 SGHRS and CDR2 YFSETQ. With V trimmed by 4 bases and J by 1 base, 3 bases remained unmatched. The CDR3 has 15 residues. In nucleotides, the CDR3 is TGCGCCAGCAGCCCGGGACAGGGGGGCCAAGAGACCCAGTACTTC. This sequence encodes CASSPGQGGQETQYF.

This chain joins TRBV6-5 and TRBJ2-1; the match to TRBD2 covers 9 bases. The CDR3 contains 15 residues. Germline values: CDR1 MNHEY, CDR2 SVGAGI. V was pared by 0 bases and J by 9 bases, with 6 bases of the junction left unmatched. The CDR3 nucleotides read TGTGCCAGCAGTTACTCGGTAGCGGGGGTCGGTGAGCAGTTCTTC. Amino acid sequence: CASSYSVAGVGEQFF.

The V and J genes are TRBV2 and TRBJ2-6; unclear D gene. Germline loops: CDR1 SNHLY, CDR2 FYNNEI. Trimming pared 7 bases from V and 2 bases from J, leaving 6 bases between. The CDR3 is 13 residues long. The CDR3 loop is CASKETGANVLTF. CDR3 DNA: TGTGCCAGCAAGGAGACTGGGGCCAACGTCCTGACTTTC.

The chain links TRBV7-9 to TRBJ1-2, with D unresolved. V lost 5 bases, J lost 7 bases, and 8 bases lay in between. CDR1 is SEHNR, CDR2 FQNEAQ, per germline (reference sequence). This CDR3 region has 11 residues. The DNA for the CDR3 is TGTGCCAGCAGCGTTCTTGGTGGCTACACCTTC. Translation: CASSVLGGYTF.

Concerning this clone itself: Other DNA sequences of this sample code for an identical CDR3. The V gene is TRBV9, the J gene TRBJ2-5, with D possibly matching TRBD2 (6 bases). V was shortened by 2 bases and J by 5 bases, with 7 bases between the two germline ends. Germline V gene lookup returns CDR1 SGDLS and CDR2 YYNGEE. The CDR3 extends over 12 amino acids. This CDR3 reads CASSVGGETQYF. For the CDR3, the DNA is TGTGCCAGCAGCGTTGGAGGGGAGACCCAGTACTTC.

V and J are TRBV19 and TRBJ1-2; 9 bases map to TRBD1. This CDR3 contains 16 residues. Germline CDR1 LNHDA, CDR2 SQIVND (reference sequence). The V gene end was trimmed by 9 bases and the J gene end by 5 bases; junction bases not matched to a gene: 16. CDR3 sequence reads: CASRKWTGAVGYGYTF. Here the CDR3 DNA reads TGTGCCAGCCGAAAATGGACAGGGGCGGTGGGATATGGCTACACCTTC.

In its sample, this clone was seen a few times. V gene TRBV19 combines with J gene TRBJ1-2; TRBD1 is a possible D gene (6 bases). CDR1 LNHDA and CDR2 SQIVND come from the germline V gene (reference sequence). The CDR3 covers 15 residues. The ends were cut back, 1 base at V and 6 bases at J, with 15 bases in the middle. The CDR3 nucleotides are TGTGCCAGTAGTATAGGGAGACAGGCGAGGAATGGCTACACCTTC. It is translated as CASSIGRQARNGYTF.

The genes are TRBV6-5 and TRBJ2-3; 7 positions match TRBD1. Germline CDR1 and CDR2: MNHEY and SVGAGI. The CDR3 spans 13 residues. The J segment lost 11 bases and the V segment lost 5 bases, leaving 10 bases of the junction unmatched. The CDR3 nucleotides read TGTGCCAGCAGTGAAGGACAGGCTAGCCGGCAGTATTTT. It translates to CASSEGQASRQYF.

The chain is built from TRBV5-1 and TRBJ2-7, with D tentatively TRBD1 or TRBD2 (5 bases each). Germline loops: CDR1 SGHRS, CDR2 YFSETQ. V was clipped by 0 bases and J by 2 bases, with 12 bases between them. The CDR3 consists of 15 residues. The CDR3 spells CASSLAGKDTYEQYF. CDR3 in DNA: TGCGCCAGCAGCTTGGCGGGAAAGGACACCTACGAGCAGTACTTC.

This clone was found once. The V gene is TRBV6-4, the J gene TRBJ1-1, with a weak D call TRBD1 (5 bases). The CDR3 sequence is 16 residues long. V dropped 4 bases and J dropped 7 bases, with 22 bases sitting between them. CDR1 and CDR2 (germline): MRHNA, SNTAGT. The CDR3 nucleotides read TGTGCCAGCAGTGGGCCTCAGAACAGCGGTAGGGGTGAAGCTTTCTTT. Its translation: CASSGPQNSGRGEAFF.

CDR3 loop: CASRDQQGNQETQYF. CDR3 bases: TGTGCCAGCAGGGACCAACAGGGAAACCAAGAGACCCAGTACTTC. The chain recombines TRBV5-4 with TRBJ2-5, with D perhaps matching TRBD1 (6 bases). Deletions cut 5 bases from V and 0 bases from J, with 14 bases between. This CDR3 region has 15 residues. Germline V lookup: CDR1 SGHNT, CDR2 YYREEE (reference sequence). Full variable domain (outside the CDR3, taken from reference TRBV5-4 and TRBJ2-5): ETGVTQSPTHLIKTRGQQVTLRCSSQSGHNTVSWYQQALGQGPQFIFQYYREEENGRGNFPPRFSGLQFPNYSSELNVNALELDDSALYLCASRDQQGNQETQYFGPGTRLLVL.

The chain couples TRBV28 to TRBJ2-5; 11 nucleotides match TRBD2. The germline gives CDR1 MDHEN, CDR2 SYDVKM. V lost 4 bases to trimming and J lost 0 bases; unmatched junction nucleotides: 7. This CDR3 has 17 amino acids. CDR3: CASSSLRLAGNQETQYF. CDR3 DNA: TGTGCCAGCAGTTCCCTACGACTAGCGGGGAACCAAGAGACCCAGTACTTC.

As to this clone: The same CDR3 is also encoded by other DNA sequences in this sample. The J gene is TRBJ2-7, the V gene TRBV6-1; a weak D match, TRBD1 (6 bases). Trimming removed 6 bases at V and 2 bases at J, with 8 bases between. From germline, CDR1 is MNHNS and CDR2 SASEGT. This CDR3 spans 12 amino acids. The CDR3 nucleotides read TGTGCCAGCAGAGGACAGACCTACGAGCAGTACTTC. Its translation is CASRGQTYEQYF.

The chain is built from TRBV5-6 and TRBJ2-1; D possibly uses TRBD1 or TRBD2 (5 bases each). Germline CDR1 reads SGHDT; CDR2 reads YYEEEE. Trimming shortened V by 7 bases and J by 4 bases, and 18 bases separated the two germline ends. The CDR3 length is 15 residues. The chain's CDR3 is CASGDQVTPYNEQFF. CDR3 bases: TGTGCCAGCGGGGACCAGGTGACCCCTTACAATGAGCAGTTCTTC.

This clone came up once. The chain recombines TRBV10-3 with TRBJ1-4; maybe TRBD1 (6 bases). The germline V gene has CDR1 ENHRY and CDR2 SYGVKD. This CDR3 contains 17 residues. V was clipped by 6 bases and J by 5 bases, with 22 bases between them. The CDR3 region is CAISPARGGQGNEKLFF. Here the CDR3 DNA reads TGTGCCATCAGCCCGGCCCGCGGGGGGCAGGGAAATGAAAAACTGTTTTTT.

The chain employs TRBV6-5 and TRBJ2-3, with no clear D. The CDR3 is 14 residues long. From germline, CDR1 is MNHEY and CDR2 SVGAGI. V was shortened by 2 bases and J by 1 base, with 7 bases between the two germline ends. CDR3 in DNA: TGTGCCAGCAGTTACGGGCTACGCACAGATACGCAGTATTTT. The encoded protein is CASSYGLRTDTQYF.

This chain uses TRBV2 with TRBJ1-4; D is unresolved. Deletions cut 2 bases from V and 3 bases from J, with 7 bases between. Germline V gives CDR1 SNHLY, CDR2 FYNNEI. The CDR3 totals 14 residues. The CDR3 loop reads CASSELRSNEKLFF. The CDR3, as DNA: TGTGCCAGCAGTGAATTGCGGTCTAATGAAAAACTGTTTTTT. Drawing the rest from reference TRBV2 and TRBJ1-4, the complete variable domain is EPEVTQTPSHQVTQMGQEVILRCVPISNHLYFYWYRQILGQKVEFLVSFYNNEISEKSEIFDDQFSVERPDGSNFTLKIRSTKLEDSAMYFCASSELRSNEKLFFGSGTQLSVL.